Below, 27 T cell receptor beta chains from the same sample are listed, as sequenced in a study of response to subunit inactivated influenza vaccine. From the RT-PCR reads, TCRdb called clonotypes with MiXCR, one entry per CDR3 protein. The table includes around 530,000 distinct CDR3 sequences, 12% detected once. The source material was PBMCs from blood, sampled on the day of vaccination. These receptors all stem from a man between 45 and 60 years old who received an inactivated influenza vaccine.

The chain combines TRBV29-1 with TRBJ2-6; D gene unclear. The CDR3 is made up of 13 amino acids. V was clipped by 3 bases and J by 0 bases, with 3 bases between them. Looked up from germline, CDR1 is SQVTM and CDR2 is ANQGSEA. Here the CDR3 DNA reads TGCAGCGTTGAGAGCTCTGGGGCCAACGTCCTGACTTTC. Translation: CSVESSGANVLTF. The full variable domain, its missing parts supplied by reference TRBV29-1 and TRBJ2-6, is SAVISQKPSRDICQRGTSLTIQCQVDSQVTMMFWYRQQPGQSLTLIATANQGSEATYESGFVIDKFPISRPNLTFSTLTVSNMSPEDSSIYLCSVESSGANVLTFGAGSRLTVL.

V usage is TRBV20-1 and J usage is TRBJ1-6; D unresolved. Trimming took off 3 bases at V and 10 bases at J, with 16 bases between the two ends. Germline CDR1 DFQATT, CDR2 SNEGSKA (reference sequence). This CDR3 comprises 14 residues. The DNA of the CDR3 is TGCAGTGCTAGCCCCCGGTCGGGTCGATCACCCCTCCACTTT. Translated, it gives CSASPRSGRSPLHF.

The J gene is TRBJ2-2, the V gene TRBV3-1; D is unresolved. The CDR3 is 15 amino acids. Trimming cost V 6 bases and J 3 bases, with 14 bases left between them. The germline V gene has CDR1 LGHDT and CDR2 YNNKEL (reference sequence). CDR3 in DNA: TGTGCCAGCAGTCAATCCTGGACCTACACCGGGGAGCTGTTTTTT. Translated: CASSQSWTYTGELFF.

A few counts support this clonotype. This chain joins TRBV6-1 and TRBJ1-1; unclear D gene. The CDR3 spans 15 residues. CDR1 and CDR2 from the germline V gene are MNHNS and SASEGT. The V gene lost 1 base and the J gene lost 1 base, with 10 bases spanning the gap. CDR3: CASSEEAGANTEAFF. CDR3 nucleotides: TGTGCCAGCAGTGAAGAGGCAGGAGCGAACACTGAAGCTTTCTTT.

This chain uses TRBV6-5 with TRBJ2-3; 7 bases are a match to TRBD2. This CDR3 has 15 amino acids. V shed 4 bases and J 0 bases; nucleotides not matched to a gene: 4. Germline CDR1 reads MNHEY; CDR2 reads SVGAGI. As DNA, the CDR3 is TGTGCCAGCAGTTTAAGCGGGGTTAGCACAGATACGCAGTATTTT. This codes for CASSLSGVSTDTQYF.

The chain employs TRBV7-9 and TRBJ2-7; D might be TRBD2 (6 bases). CDR1 SEHNR and CDR2 FQNEAQ come from the germline V gene (reference sequence). The V end lost 7 bases, the J end lost 3 bases, and 16 bases lay between the germline ends. The CDR3 length is 14 residues. CDR3 in amino acids: CASTPREEIYEQYF. The DNA of the CDR3 is TGTGCCAGCACCCCGAGGGAGGAGATCTACGAGCAGTACTTC.

The rearrangement links TRBV24-1 to TRBJ2-5, with 8 nucleotides matching TRBD1. The CDR3 is 15 amino acids. Per germline, CDR1 KGHDR and CDR2 SFDVKD. V shed 4 bases and J 4 bases; nucleotides not matched to a gene: 7. CDR3 in amino acids: CATSDRQGLVETQYF. The CDR3 region has the DNA TGTGCCACCAGTGACCGACAGGGGTTAGTAGAGACCCAGTACTTC.

The chain has TRBV12-3 or TRBV12-4 and TRBJ2-5, with a tentative D call TRBD2 (6 bases). V lost 3 bases and J lost 5, with 13 bases in between. The CDR3 is 14 residues long. The DNA for the CDR3 is TGTGCCAGCAGTTTCCCGGGGGATGGCGAGACCCAGTACTTC. This codes for CASSFPGDGETQYF.

This clonotype has more than one count but fewer than ten. J is TRBJ2-1 and V is TRBV5-1, with 15 bases that match TRBD2. The CDR3 extends over 19 amino acids. Unmatched junction bases numbered 7, after V lost 3 bases and J lost 0 bases. Germline lookup yields CDR1 SGHRS and CDR2 YFSETQ. CDR3 protein: CASSSTGTSGGLSYNEQFF. For the CDR3, the DNA is TGCGCCAGCAGCTCAACCGGGACTAGCGGGGGGCTCTCCTACAATGAGCAGTTCTTC.

This clonotype was counted many times. The CDR3 DNA follows: TGTGCCAGCAGCCCATGGACAGGGCAGAATGAGCAGTTCTTC. This encodes CASSPWTGQNEQFF. The V and J genes are TRBV7-9 and TRBJ2-1; 8 bases line up with TRBD1. This CDR3 has 14 amino acids. In germline, CDR1 is SEHNR, CDR2 FQNEAQ (reference sequence). V gave up 5 bases and J gave up 7 bases; unmatched junction bases: 7.

Many counts were recorded for this clonotype. The chain uses TRBV12-3 or TRBV12-4 and TRBJ1-1, with unresolved D. The CDR3 totals 12 residues. The V gene lost 6 bases and the J gene lost 3 bases, with 8 bases spanning the gap. This CDR3 is CASSPRDTEAFF. The DNA of the CDR3 is TGTGCCAGCAGCCCCCGGGACACTGAAGCTTTCTTT.

This clonotype has a handful of counts. The gene calls are TRBV7-2 and TRBJ2-7; 10 nucleotides line up with TRBD2. The V gene end was trimmed by 5 bases and the J gene end by 3 bases; junction bases not matched to a gene: 7. Germline CDR1 reads SGHTA; CDR2 reads FQGNSA. CDR3 length: 15 amino acids. The CDR3 DNA follows: TGTGCCAGCAGCCCACTAAGCGGGAGGGTCTACGAGCAGTACTTC. Residues: CASSPLSGRVYEQYF.

This clonotype was seen many times. J is TRBJ2-2 and V is TRBV6-5, with 9 bases fitting TRBD2. The V gene end was trimmed by 0 bases and the J gene end by 0 bases; junction bases not matched to a gene: 5. The CDR3 totals 18 residues. Germline V lookup: CDR1 MNHEY, CDR2 SVGAGI. CDR3 in amino acids: CASSYSWRGGPNTGELFF. CDR3 DNA: TGTGCCAGCAGTTACTCCTGGCGGGGGGGCCCGAACACCGGGGAGCTGTTTTTT.

V is TRBV5-1 and J is TRBJ2-7; TRBD2 agrees at 7 bases. This CDR3 has 17 amino acids. J gave up 0 bases and V 4 bases, and 13 bases lay outside the gene matches. CDR1 and CDR2 (germline): SGHRS, YFSETQ. CDR3 sequence reads: CASSPAWSGVSSYEQYF. CDR3 coding DNA: TGCGCCAGCAGCCCAGCGTGGAGCGGGGTGAGCTCCTACGAGCAGTACTTC.

The chain is built from TRBV11-2 and TRBJ2-7, with 7 bases lining up with TRBD2. The trim removed 7 bases at V and 0 bases at J, leaving 3 bases unmatched. The CDR3 has 13 amino acids. CDR1 is SGHAT and CDR2 is FQNNGV in the germline V gene. The chain's CDR3 is CASTLAVSYEQYF. In DNA, the CDR3 is TGTGCCAGCACCCTAGCGGTCTCCTACGAGCAGTACTTC.

The sample holds a few counts of this clonotype. The chain is built from TRBV15 and TRBJ2-3; the D gene is possibly TRBD2 (5 bases). Germline V lookup: CDR1 LNHNV, CDR2 YYDKDF (reference sequence). V was trimmed by 0 bases and J by 3 bases, leaving 10 bases between them. CDR3 length: 15 residues. The CDR3 DNA reads as TGTGCCACCAGCAGAGATATGGGAGCGACAGATACGCAGTATTTT. It encodes CATSRDMGATDTQYF.

This sequence joins TRBV5-6 and TRBJ2-6; D remains ambiguous. The germline gives CDR1 SGHDT, CDR2 YYEEEE. V dropped 4 bases and J dropped 4 bases, with 6 bases sitting between them. The CDR3 runs to 13 residues. CDR3: CASSDGGANVLTF. DNA of the CDR3: TGTGCCAGCAGCGATGGAGGGGCCAACGTCCTGACTTTC.

This clonotype appeared many times. The chain links TRBV6-1 to TRBJ1-1, with D possibly TRBD1 on 5 matching bases. V was trimmed by 6 bases and J by 0 bases, leaving 14 bases between them. The CDR3 has 15 residues. The germline V gene has CDR1 MNHNS and CDR2 SASEGT. CDR3 sequence reads: CASSHDGGMNTEAFF. The CDR3 DNA sequence: TGTGCCAGCAGCCACGACGGGGGGATGAACACTGAAGCTTTCTTT.

The J gene is TRBJ2-7, the V gene TRBV28; TRBD1 matches 8 bases. The germline CDR1 and CDR2 sequences are MDHEN and SYDVKM. J lost 3 bases, V lost 7 bases, and 5 bases had no gene match. CDR3 length: 13 residues. The CDR3 bases are TGTGCCAGCAAGGGGACAGGCTACTACGAGCAGTACTTC. As protein: CASKGTGYYEQYF.

This clonotype was counted only a few times. V and J are TRBV20-1 and TRBJ1-1; 9 bases line up with TRBD1. Trimming removed 5 bases from V and 8 bases from J; junction bases left unmatched: 12. Germline V lookup: CDR1 DFQATT, CDR2 SNEGSKA (reference sequence). CDR3 length: 14 amino acids. The CDR3 DNA reads TGCAGTGCTGCCGACAGGGGGGAACCGGGAGAAGCTTTCTTT. As protein: CSAADRGEPGEAFF.

This clonotype was picked up many times. A read error may produce the germline difference seen at one junction end. This chain joins TRBV28 and TRBJ2-7; 8 bases match TRBD1. Germline V CDR1 and CDR2: MDHEN, SYDVKM. The CDR3 runs 15 residues. CDR3 residues: CASSSGTGLVQEAQF. The CDR3 region has the DNA TGTGCCAGCAGCTCCGGGACAGGTTTGGTGCAAGAAGCTCAATTC.

This clonotype was counted only a few times. The chain combines TRBV7-9 with TRBJ2-3, with TRBD2 matching over 10 bases. V dropped 0 bases and J dropped 1; count of bases not matched to a gene: 4. Germline CDR1 SEHNR, CDR2 FQNEAQ (reference sequence). This CDR3 spans 17 amino acids. The CDR3 loop reads CASSLAVAGGRTDTQYF. In nucleotides, the CDR3 is TGTGCCAGCAGCTTAGCGGTAGCGGGGGGTCGCACAGATACGCAGTATTTT.

This clonotype was detected a few times. The chain links TRBV16 to TRBJ2-3, with D perhaps matching TRBD2 (5 bases). Germline V gene sequence: CDR1 KGHSY, CDR2 FQNENV. This CDR3 contains 16 residues. Deletions cut 0 bases from V and 3 bases from J, with 13 bases between. DNA of the CDR3: TGTGCCAGCAGCCAATCGAGCCTAGCAGCGACAGATACGCAGTATTTT. Translating gives CASSQSSLAATDTQYF. Variable domain in full (rest from reference TRBV16 and TRBJ2-3): GEEVAQTPKHLVRGEGQKAKLYCAPIKGHSYVFWYQQVLKNEFKFLISFQNENVFDETGMPKERFSAKCLPNSPCSLEIQATKLEDSAVYFCASSQSSLAATDTQYFGPGTRLTVL.

This clonotype was seen many times. The chain combines TRBV20-1 with TRBJ2-7; D not certain. This CDR3 contains 12 residues. Germline V CDR1 and CDR2: DFQATT, SNEGSKA (reference sequence). Trimming left V 6 bases short and J 2 bases short, with 11 bases between. CDR3 nucleotides: TGCAGTGCCTTTAGCTATGCCTACGAGCAGTACTTC. Amino acids: CSAFSYAYEQYF.

This clonotype was seen more than once but under ten times. The CDR3 loop is CASSPNRGFTDTQYF. In DNA form, the CDR3 reads TGTGCCAGCAGCCCTAACAGGGGTTTCACAGATACGCAGTATTTT. This sequence joins TRBV12-3 or TRBV12-4 and TRBJ2-3, with 7 bases that match TRBD1. The CDR3 sequence is 15 residues long. Trimming removed 6 bases from V and 2 bases from J; junction bases left unmatched: 8.

This clonotype has only a few counts. This chain joins TRBV24-1 and TRBJ1-5, with 9 bases aligning to TRBD1. V shed 4 bases, J shed 3 bases, and the junction held 6 bases outside the gene matches. The CDR3 covers 16 residues. Germline V gene lookup returns CDR1 KGHDR and CDR2 SFDVKD. In DNA, the CDR3 is TGTGCCACCAGTGAATCCGGGACAGGGCACAATCAGCCCCAGCATTTT. It encodes CATSESGTGHNQPQHF.

This clonotype appeared a few times. V and J are TRBV7-9 and TRBJ2-2, with 9 positions matching TRBD2. This CDR3 region has 17 residues. CDR1 and CDR2 (germline): SEHNR, FQNEAQ (reference sequence). Unmatched junction bases numbered 8, after V lost 5 bases and J lost 1 base. In nucleotides, the CDR3 is TGTGCCAGCAGCCCCAACCTAGCGGGGCTGAACACCGGGGAGCTGTTTTTT. Its protein is CASSPNLAGLNTGELFF.